Listed below are T cell receptor beta chains from one sample, sequenced in a study of blood T cell repertoires in COVID-19. The protocol was immunoSEQ multiplex PCR, while the TCRdb copy is restricted to in-frame clones and leaves out a portion. The sample carries approximately 91,000 clones, around 90% recorded once. The sequencing input was peripheral blood. The receptors originated from a man in his 70s with acute or convalescent COVID-19. Each CDR3 is given with its conserved first and last residue. The order of the fields is V gene, J gene, D gene, CDR3 length, CDR3 protein. A D gene is named only where the DNA matches it firmly.

V gene: TRBV5-1; J gene: TRBJ1-2; D gene: .; CDR3 length: 16; CDR3 protein: CASSLFQGQNNYGYTF
V gene: TRBV5-1; J gene: TRBJ1-2; D gene: TRBD1; CDR3 length: 14; CDR3 protein: CASSLEGGAYGYTF
V gene: TRBV20-1; J gene: TRBJ2-1; D gene: .; CDR3 length: 10; CDR3 protein: CSASINEQFF
V gene: TRBV6-2/TRBV6-3; J gene: TRBJ2-3; D gene: TRBD2; CDR3 length: 16; CDR3 protein: CASSPSGGIYTDTQYF
V gene: TRBV5-4; J gene: TRBJ1-2; D gene: TRBD1; CDR3 length: 15; CDR3 protein: CASSLGDRVTYGYTF
V gene: TRBV24-1; J gene: TRBJ2-3; D gene: TRBD1; CDR3 length: 15; CDR3 protein: CATSDYRGGTDTQYF
V gene: TRBV2; J gene: TRBJ1-2; D gene: .; CDR3 length: 12; CDR3 protein: CASSSQAYGYTF
V gene: TRBV29-1; J gene: TRBJ2-3; D gene: TRBD2; CDR3 length: 16; CDR3 protein: CSVKGLAGVSTDTQYF
V gene: TRBV2; J gene: TRBJ2-1; D gene: TRBD2; CDR3 length: 15; CDR3 protein: CASRQAGNSYNEQFF
V gene: TRBV6-4; J gene: TRBJ2-2; D gene: .; CDR3 length: 16; CDR3 protein: CASSDSADLATGELFF
V gene: TRBV5-1; J gene: TRBJ1-5; D gene: .; CDR3 length: 14; CDR3 protein: CASRGGLGNQPQHF
V gene: TRBV10-3; J gene: TRBJ2-7; D gene: TRBD1; CDR3 length: 15; CDR3 protein: CAISEGQGVAYEQYF
V gene: TRBV4-1; J gene: TRBJ2-2; D gene: .; CDR3 length: 15; CDR3 protein: CASSPRHPNTGELFF
V gene: TRBV6-2/TRBV6-3; J gene: TRBJ1-2; D gene: TRBD1; CDR3 length: 15; CDR3 protein: CASSYGGQGASGYTF
V gene: TRBV21-1; J gene: TRBJ1-2; D gene: .; CDR3 length: 14; CDR3 protein: CASSPRTGHYGYTF
V gene: TRBV19; J gene: TRBJ1-2; D gene: TRBD1; CDR3 length: 15; CDR3 protein: CASSTQGQGRDGYTF
V gene: TRBV20-1; J gene: TRBJ1-1; D gene: .; CDR3 length: 10; CDR3 protein: CSARRGEAFF
V gene: TRBV6-1; J gene: TRBJ1-3; D gene: TRBD1; CDR3 length: 16; CDR3 protein: CASSAQGQSSGNTIYF
V gene: TRBV12-3/TRBV12-4; J gene: TRBJ2-2; D gene: .; CDR3 length: 13; CDR3 protein: CASSLARSGELFF
V gene: TRBV19; J gene: TRBJ1-2; D gene: TRBD1; CDR3 length: 14; CDR3 protein: CASSISGQKNGYTF
V gene: TRBV19; J gene: TRBJ1-1; D gene: .; CDR3 length: 14; CDR3 protein: CASSRPGGNTEAFF
V gene: TRBV2; J gene: TRBJ1-1; D gene: TRBD1; CDR3 length: 15; CDR3 protein: CASSAGTGSYTEAFF
V gene: TRBV2; J gene: TRBJ1-1; D gene: .; CDR3 length: 16; CDR3 protein: CASTISPGVSFTEAFF
V gene: TRBV6-5; J gene: TRBJ1-2; D gene: .; CDR3 length: 14; CDR3 protein: CASSPGTRIYGYTF
V gene: TRBV3-1/TRBV3-2; J gene: TRBJ2-1; D gene: TRBD2; CDR3 length: 17; CDR3 protein: CASSQEGLAGGSNEQFF
V gene: TRBV11-2; J gene: TRBJ1-2; D gene: TRBD1; CDR3 length: 15; CDR3 protein: CASSSRDRGDYGYTF
V gene: TRBV6-5; J gene: TRBJ1-1; D gene: .; CDR3 length: 13; CDR3 protein: CASSPTGNTEAFF
V gene: TRBV18; J gene: TRBJ1-4; D gene: TRBD1; CDR3 length: 22; CDR3 protein: CASSLSGQGRMFETTGNEKLFF
V gene: TRBV28; J gene: TRBJ1-2; D gene: .; CDR3 length: 13; CDR3 protein: CASGGGRNYGYTF
V gene: TRBV15; J gene: TRBJ2-5; D gene: TRBD2; CDR3 length: 17; CDR3 protein: CATSRDFSGGAGETQYF
V gene: TRBV5-1; J gene: TRBJ2-3; D gene: TRBD2; CDR3 length: 16; CDR3 protein: CASSLLSGGASDTQYF